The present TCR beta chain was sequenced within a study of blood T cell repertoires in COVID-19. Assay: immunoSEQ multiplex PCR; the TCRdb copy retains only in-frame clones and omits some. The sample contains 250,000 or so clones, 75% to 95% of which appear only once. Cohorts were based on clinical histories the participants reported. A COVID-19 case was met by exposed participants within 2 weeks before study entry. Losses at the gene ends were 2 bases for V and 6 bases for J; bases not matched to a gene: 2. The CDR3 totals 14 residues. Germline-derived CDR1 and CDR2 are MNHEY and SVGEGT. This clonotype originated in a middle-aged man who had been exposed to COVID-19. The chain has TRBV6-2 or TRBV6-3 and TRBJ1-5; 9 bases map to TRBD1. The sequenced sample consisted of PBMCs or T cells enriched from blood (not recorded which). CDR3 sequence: CASSYTGGGQPQHF. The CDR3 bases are TGTGCCAGCAGTTACACAGGGGGCGGTCAGCCCCAGCATTTT.